A single sample gave rise to the 18 T cell receptor beta chains below, sequenced in a study of shared clonotypes between healthy human individuals. Generated by immunoSEQ multiplex PCR, the TCRdb table keeps only in-frame clones and is missing some. Of over a million clones in the sample, approximately 96% were seen once. Sequencing was performed on naive CD4+ T cells sorted from blood. Regarding subset: CD45RA+ positively selected. The receptor source for this set is a man aged 25-45 years in good health.

The J gene is TRBJ2-3, the V gene TRBV4-3; possibly TRBD2 for D (5 bases). Germline values: CDR1 LGHNA, CDR2 YSLEER. V lost 1 base to trimming and J lost 0 bases, with 14 bases between them. This CDR3 is 17 amino acids long. CDR3 in DNA: TGCGCCAGCAGCCAAGCTCCCCGAGGGAGCAGCACAGATACGCAGTATTTT. It codes for CASSQAPRGSSTDTQYF.

The chain couples TRBV6-5 to TRBJ2-7, with D uncertain. Germline CDR1 reads MNHEY; CDR2 reads SVGAGI. V lost 4 bases and J 5 bases, leaving 9 bases between the germline ends. CDR3 length: 12 amino acids. CDR3 amino acids: CASSSRNHEQYF. In nucleotides, the CDR3 is TGTGCCAGCAGTTCAAGGAACCACGAGCAGTACTTC.

This chain links TRBV10-3 with TRBJ1-4; possibly TRBD1 for D (5 bases). This CDR3 is built from 15 residues. Germline assignment: CDR1 ENHRY and CDR2 SYGVKD. V was pared by 1 base and J by 8 bases, with 14 bases between. CDR3 residues: CAISELGEAGEKLFF. The CDR3 DNA follows: TGTGCCATCAGTGAGTTAGGGGAAGCAGGGGAAAAACTGTTTTTT.

J is TRBJ1-1 and V is TRBV5-1, with TRBD1 identical over 7 bases. Germline trimming cut 0 bases from V and 1 base from J; bases unmatched to any gene: 6. This CDR3 is 16 amino acids long. CDR1 SGHRS and CDR2 YFSETQ come from the germline V gene. The CDR3 DNA follows: TGCGCCAGCAGCTTGGAAAGGGGGCGTAGGAACACTGAAGCTTTCTTT. This translates into CASSLERGRRNTEAFF.

The J gene is TRBJ1-5, the V gene TRBV2; TRBD1 matches at 7 bases. The CDR3 sequence is 15 residues long. V was pared by 5 bases and J by 0 bases, with 4 bases of the junction left unmatched. Germline V gene lookup returns CDR1 SNHLY and CDR2 FYNNEI. This CDR3 reads CASSRTGDSNQPQHF. DNA of the CDR3: TGTGCCAGCAGTAGGACAGGTGATAGCAATCAGCCCCAGCATTTT.

A single count supports this clone. V and J are TRBV7-8 and TRBJ2-2, with D tentatively TRBD1 or TRBD2 (5 bases each). Germline-derived CDR1 and CDR2 are SGHVS and FQNEAQ. This CDR3 region has 16 residues. The V gene lost 6 bases and the J gene lost 8 bases, with 22 bases spanning the gap. DNA of the CDR3: TGTGCCAGCAGGCGGAGGAGGCTAGGGGACCTGGGGGAGCTGTTTTTT. It specifies CASRRRRLGDLGELFF.

The chain joins TRBV7-8 to TRBJ2-7, with 10 bases fitting TRBD2. Looked up from germline, CDR1 is SGHVS and CDR2 is FQNEAQ. The CDR3 is 16 residues long. Trimming took 3 bases from V and 7 from J; bases not matched to a gene: 12. The CDR3 DNA follows: TGTGCCAGCAGCTTTGGCTCTAGCGGGGGTGCGGGAGAGCAGTACTTC. Translation: CASSFGSSGGAGEQYF.

CDR3 sequence: CASSIGTSTDTQYF. CDR3 DNA sequence: TGCGCCAGCAGCATCGGGACTAGCACAGATACGCAGTATTTT. The chain joins TRBV5-1 to TRBJ2-3; possible D gene TRBD2, 6 bases. Looked up from germline, CDR1 is SGHRS and CDR2 is YFSETQ. Trimming shortened V by 4 bases and J by 0 bases, and 9 bases separated the two germline ends. The CDR3 covers 14 residues.

A single count supports this clone. The chain carries TRBV27 and TRBJ2-3; TRBD1 matches at 7 bases. V trimming: 2 bases; J trimming: 1 base; junction bases outside the gene matches: 6. Germline CDR1 is MNHEY and CDR2 is SMNVEV (reference sequence). The CDR3 is 16 amino acids. DNA for the CDR3: TGTGCCAGCAGTTTAAGTTGGGACAGACGCACAGATACGCAGTATTTT. It specifies CASSLSWDRRTDTQYF.

The rearrangement links TRBV5-1 to TRBJ1-1, with 10 bases identical to TRBD1. This CDR3 is 13 amino acids long. The J segment lost 6 bases and the V segment lost 4 bases, leaving 3 bases of the junction unmatched. Germline loops: CDR1 SGHRS, CDR2 YFSETQ. Written as DNA, the CDR3 is TGCGCCAGCAGCCCCGGGACAGGGGCTGAAGCTTTCTTT. Translating it yields CASSPGTGAEAFF.

This chain connects TRBV7-3 to TRBJ2-4; D not certain. Looked up from germline, CDR1 is SGHTA and CDR2 is FQGTGA. V shed 0 bases and J shed 0 bases, with 6 bases lying between them. The CDR3 sequence is 15 residues long. CDR3 DNA sequence: TGTGCCAGCAGCTTAACGGGTGTAGCCAAAAACATTCAGTACTTC. This translates into CASSLTGVAKNIQYF.

In nucleotides, the CDR3 is TGTGCCAGCAGCTTGGTGGTAGGGAACCGTCCCTACGAGCAGTACTTC. It encodes CASSLVVGNRPYEQYF. V and J are TRBV5-4 and TRBJ2-7, with D unresolved. V was trimmed by 0 bases and J by 2 bases, leaving 15 bases between them. This CDR3 spans 16 amino acids. Germline loops: CDR1 SGHNT, CDR2 YYREEE (reference sequence).

The chain uses TRBV14 and TRBJ1-1, with 8 bases identical to TRBD1. Unmatched junction bases numbered 10, after V lost 2 bases and J lost 5 bases. There are 16 residues in the CDR3. The germline CDR1 and CDR2 sequences are SGHDN and FVKESK. The DNA for the CDR3 is TGTGCCAGCAGCCAAACCCGGGACAGGATTAAGACTGAAGCTTTCTTT. Encoded protein: CASSQTRDRIKTEAFF. The whole variable domain, remainder taken from reference TRBV14 and TRBJ1-1, is EAGVTQFPSHSVIEKGQTVTLRCDPISGHDNLYWYRRVMGKEIKFLLHFVKESKQDESGMPNNRFLAERTGGTYSTLKVQPAELEDSGVYFCASSQTRDRIKTEAFFGQGTRLTVV.

The chain joins TRBV21-1 to TRBJ1-5; the table's D call TRBD1 went unverified against the DNA. TRBV21-1 is annotated as a pseudogene. This CDR3 has 15 residues. CDR3 amino acids: CASSKERDRYQPQHF. CDR3 DNA sequence: TGTGCCAGCAGCAAAGAGAGGGACAGATATCAGCCCCAGCATTTT.

J is TRBJ1-4 and V is TRBV18; 7 nucleotides match TRBD1. Germline V gene lookup returns CDR1 KGHSH and CDR2 LQKENI. CDR3 length: 18 amino acids. With 5 bases clipped from V and 2 bases from J, the junction kept 14 bases outside the gene matches. CDR3 in amino acids: CASSYRAGTAVTNEKLFF. CDR3 DNA sequence: TGTGCCAGCTCATACCGTGCTGGGACAGCCGTCACTAATGAAAAACTGTTTTTT.

The chain employs TRBV10-1 and TRBJ2-1, with D possibly being TRBD2 (6 bases). CDR1 WNHNN and CDR2 SYGVQD come from the germline V gene (reference sequence). Between the trimmed V and J ends, which lost 6 bases and 11 bases, there was a span of 11 bases. The CDR3 consists of 11 residues. The CDR3 loop is CASSTGGQQFF. The CDR3 DNA reads as TGCGCCAGCAGCACCGGGGGTCAGCAGTTCTTC.

This chain connects TRBV6-1 to TRBJ1-5, with no clear D. The V end lost 3 bases, the J end lost 3 bases, and 21 bases lay between the germline ends. CDR1 is MNHNS, CDR2 SASEGT, per germline. The CDR3 has 18 amino acids. CDR3 nucleotide sequence: TGTGCCAGCAGTGAGACCCCGCAAGGCCGACGAAACAATCAGCCCCAGCATTTT. Translating it yields CASSETPQGRRNNQPQHF.

The chain links TRBV6-5 to TRBJ2-2, with TRBD1 identical over 11 bases. The J segment lost 6 bases and the V segment lost 6 bases, leaving 6 bases of the junction unmatched. The CDR3 length is 15 residues. Germline CDR1 MNHEY, CDR2 SVGAGI. DNA of the CDR3: TGTGCCAGCAGAGGACAGGGGGCTCTTCCCGGGGAGCTGTTTTTT. Translation: CASRGQGALPGELFF.